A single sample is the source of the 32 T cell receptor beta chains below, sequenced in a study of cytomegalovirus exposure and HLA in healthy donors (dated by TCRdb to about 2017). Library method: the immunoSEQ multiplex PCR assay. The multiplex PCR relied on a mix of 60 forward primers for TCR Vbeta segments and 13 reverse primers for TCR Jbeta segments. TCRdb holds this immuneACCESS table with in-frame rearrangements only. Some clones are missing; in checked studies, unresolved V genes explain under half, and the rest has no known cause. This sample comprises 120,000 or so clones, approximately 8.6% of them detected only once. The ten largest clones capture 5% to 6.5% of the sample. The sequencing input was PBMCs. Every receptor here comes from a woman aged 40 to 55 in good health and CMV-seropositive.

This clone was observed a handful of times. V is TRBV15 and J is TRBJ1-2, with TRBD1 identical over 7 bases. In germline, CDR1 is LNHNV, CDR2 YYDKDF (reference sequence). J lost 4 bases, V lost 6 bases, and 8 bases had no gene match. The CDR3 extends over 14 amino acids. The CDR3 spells CATRGEGTAYGYTF. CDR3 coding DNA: TGTGCCACCAGGGGAGAAGGGACAGCCTATGGCTACACCTTC.

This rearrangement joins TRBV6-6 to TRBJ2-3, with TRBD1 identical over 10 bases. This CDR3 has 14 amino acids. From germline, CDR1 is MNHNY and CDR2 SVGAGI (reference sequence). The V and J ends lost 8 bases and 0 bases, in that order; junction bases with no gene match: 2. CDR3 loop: CASVGQGSTDTQYF. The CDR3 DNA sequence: TGTGCCAGCGTGGGACAGGGGAGCACAGATACGCAGTATTTT.

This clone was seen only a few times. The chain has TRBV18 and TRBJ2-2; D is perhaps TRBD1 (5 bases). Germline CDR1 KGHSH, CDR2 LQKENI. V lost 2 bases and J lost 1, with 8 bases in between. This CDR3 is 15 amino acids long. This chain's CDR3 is CASSPTDKNTGELFF. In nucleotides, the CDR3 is TGTGCCAGCTCACCAACGGACAAGAACACCGGGGAGCTGTTTTTT.

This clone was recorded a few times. The CDR3 sequence: CASSAQTGSYEQYF. CDR3 nucleotide sequence: TGTGCCAGCAGCGCTCAGACAGGGTCCTACGAGCAGTACTTC. This chain joins TRBV9 and TRBJ2-7; 7 bases fit TRBD1. The length of the CDR3 is 14 residues. CDR1 and CDR2 from the germline V gene are SGDLS and YYNGEE. Germline trimming cut 3 bases from V and 1 base from J; bases unmatched to any gene: 4. Drawing the rest from reference TRBV9 and TRBJ2-7, the complete variable domain is DSGVTQTPKHLITATGQRVTLRCSPRSGDLSVYWYQQSLDQGLQFLIQYYNGEERAKGNILERFSAQQFPDLHSELNLSSLELGDSALYFCASSAQTGSYEQYFGPGTRLTVT.

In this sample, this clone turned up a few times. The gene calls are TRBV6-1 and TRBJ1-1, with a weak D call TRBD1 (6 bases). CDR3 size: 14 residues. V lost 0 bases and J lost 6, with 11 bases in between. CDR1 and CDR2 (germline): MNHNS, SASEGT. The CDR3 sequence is CASSEAQGRAEAFF. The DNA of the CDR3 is TGTGCCAGCAGTGAAGCGCAGGGGAGGGCTGAAGCTTTCTTT.

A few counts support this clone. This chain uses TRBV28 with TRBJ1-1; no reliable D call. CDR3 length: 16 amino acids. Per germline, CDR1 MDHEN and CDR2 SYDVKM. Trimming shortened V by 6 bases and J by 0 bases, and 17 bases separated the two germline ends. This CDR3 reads CASRILGRPMNTEAFF. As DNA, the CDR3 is TGTGCCAGCAGGATCCTGGGGAGACCAATGAACACTGAAGCTTTCTTT. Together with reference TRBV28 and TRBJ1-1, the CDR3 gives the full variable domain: DVKVTQSSRYLVKRTGEKVFLECVQDMDHENMFWYRQDPGLGLRLIYFSYDVKMKEKGDIPEGYSVSREKKERFSLILESASTNQTSMYLCASRILGRPMNTEAFFGQGTRLTVV.

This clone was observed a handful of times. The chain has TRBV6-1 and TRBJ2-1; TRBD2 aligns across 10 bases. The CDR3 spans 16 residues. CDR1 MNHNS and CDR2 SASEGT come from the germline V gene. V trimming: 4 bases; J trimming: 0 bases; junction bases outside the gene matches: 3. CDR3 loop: CASSGGLAISYNEQFF. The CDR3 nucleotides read TGTGCCAGCAGTGGGGGACTAGCGATCTCCTACAATGAGCAGTTCTTC.

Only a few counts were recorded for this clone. The CDR3: CASSTRTSGAQETQYF. In DNA, the CDR3 is TGTGCCAGTAGTACACGGACTAGCGGGGCTCAAGAGACCCAGTACTTC. The chain joins TRBV19 to TRBJ2-5, with 12 bases matching TRBD2. From germline, CDR1 is LNHDA and CDR2 SQIVND (reference sequence). J gave up 2 bases and V 4 bases, and 5 bases lay outside the gene matches. The CDR3 is made up of 16 amino acids. Full variable domain (outside the CDR3, taken from reference TRBV19 and TRBJ2-5): DGGITQSPKYLFRKEGQNVTLSCEQNLNHDAMYWYRQDPGQGLRLIYYSQIVNDFQKGDIAEGYSVSREKKESFPLTVTSAQKNPTAFYLCASSTRTSGAQETQYFGPGTRLLVL.

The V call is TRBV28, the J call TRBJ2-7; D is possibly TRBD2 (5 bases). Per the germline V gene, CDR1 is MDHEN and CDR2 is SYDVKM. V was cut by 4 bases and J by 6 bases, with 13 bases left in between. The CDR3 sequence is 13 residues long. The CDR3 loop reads CASSSGSVGEQYF. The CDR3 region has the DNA TGTGCCAGCAGTTCTGGGAGCGTTGGCGAGCAGTACTTC.

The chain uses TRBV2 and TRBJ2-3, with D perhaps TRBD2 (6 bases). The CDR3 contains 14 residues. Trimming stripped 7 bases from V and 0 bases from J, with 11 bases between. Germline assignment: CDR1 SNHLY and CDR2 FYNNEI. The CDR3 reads CASKWLASTDTQYF. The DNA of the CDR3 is TGTGCCAGCAAGTGGCTAGCGAGCACAGATACGCAGTATTTT.

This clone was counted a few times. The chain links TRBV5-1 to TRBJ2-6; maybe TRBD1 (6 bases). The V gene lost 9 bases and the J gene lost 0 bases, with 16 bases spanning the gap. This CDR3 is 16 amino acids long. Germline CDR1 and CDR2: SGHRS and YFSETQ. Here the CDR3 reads CAIGQGPSSGANVLTF. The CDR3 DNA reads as TGCGCCATCGGGCAGGGGCCAAGCTCTGGGGCCAACGTCCTGACTTTC.

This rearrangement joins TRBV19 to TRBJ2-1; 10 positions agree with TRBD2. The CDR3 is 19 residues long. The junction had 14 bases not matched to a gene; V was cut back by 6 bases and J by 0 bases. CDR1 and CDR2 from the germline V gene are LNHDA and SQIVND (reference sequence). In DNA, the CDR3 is TGTGCCAGTAGAAGCCTCGGGGCTAGCGGGGGCCTCTCCTACAATGAGCAGTTCTTC. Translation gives CASRSLGASGGLSYNEQFF.

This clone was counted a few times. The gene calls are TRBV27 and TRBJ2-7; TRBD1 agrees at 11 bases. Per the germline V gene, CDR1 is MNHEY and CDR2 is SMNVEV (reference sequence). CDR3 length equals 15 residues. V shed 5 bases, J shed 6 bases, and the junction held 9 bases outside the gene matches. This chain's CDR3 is CASSPGTGGFGEQYF. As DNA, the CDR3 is TGTGCCAGCAGTCCAGGGACAGGGGGATTCGGCGAGCAGTACTTC.

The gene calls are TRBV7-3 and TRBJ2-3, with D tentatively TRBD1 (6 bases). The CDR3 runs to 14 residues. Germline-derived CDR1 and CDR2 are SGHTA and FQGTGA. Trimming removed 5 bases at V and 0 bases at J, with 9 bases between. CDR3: CASSPDRSTDTQYF. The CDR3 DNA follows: TGTGCCAGCAGCCCGGACAGAAGCACAGATACGCAGTATTTT.

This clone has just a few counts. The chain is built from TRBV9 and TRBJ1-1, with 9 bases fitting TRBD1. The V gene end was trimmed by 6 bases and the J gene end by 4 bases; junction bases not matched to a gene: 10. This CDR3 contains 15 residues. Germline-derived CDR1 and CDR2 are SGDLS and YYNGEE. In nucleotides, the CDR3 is TGTGCCAGCACCGGGTATACAGGGGGCTTCACTGAAGCTTTCTTT. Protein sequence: CASTGYTGGFTEAFF.

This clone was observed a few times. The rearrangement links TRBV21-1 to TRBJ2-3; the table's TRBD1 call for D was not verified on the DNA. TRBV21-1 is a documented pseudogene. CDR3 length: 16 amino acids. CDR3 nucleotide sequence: TGTGCCAGCAGCAAAGAGGGACAGCCCGGCACAGATACGCAGTATTTT. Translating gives CASSKEGQPGTDTQYF.

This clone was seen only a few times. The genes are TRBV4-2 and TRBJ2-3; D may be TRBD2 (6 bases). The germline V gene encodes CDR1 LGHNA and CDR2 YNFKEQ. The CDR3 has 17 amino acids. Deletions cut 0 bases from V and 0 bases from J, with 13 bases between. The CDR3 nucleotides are TGTGCCAGCAGCCAAGAAATCGGGGGAACTAGCACAGATACGCAGTATTTT. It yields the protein CASSQEIGGTSTDTQYF.

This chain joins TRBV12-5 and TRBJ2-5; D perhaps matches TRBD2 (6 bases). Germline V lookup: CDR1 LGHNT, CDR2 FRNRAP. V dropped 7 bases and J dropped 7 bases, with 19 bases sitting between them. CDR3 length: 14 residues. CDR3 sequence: CASDGGRMRWTQYF. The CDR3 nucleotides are TGTGCTAGTGATGGTGGGAGGATGAGGTGGACCCAGTACTTC.

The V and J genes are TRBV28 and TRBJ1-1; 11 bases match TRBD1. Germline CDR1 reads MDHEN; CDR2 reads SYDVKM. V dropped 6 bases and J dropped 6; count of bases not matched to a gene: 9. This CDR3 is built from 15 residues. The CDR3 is CASRGQGVREAEAFF. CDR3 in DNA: TGTGCCAGCAGGGGACAGGGGGTAAGAGAAGCTGAAGCTTTCTTT.

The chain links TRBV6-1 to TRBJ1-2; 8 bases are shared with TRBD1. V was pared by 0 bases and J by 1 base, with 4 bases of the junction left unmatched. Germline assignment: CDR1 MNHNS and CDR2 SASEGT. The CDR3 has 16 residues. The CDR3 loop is CASSEALTGGNYGYTF. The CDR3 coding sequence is TGTGCCAGCAGTGAAGCGCTCACAGGGGGTAACTATGGCTACACCTTC.

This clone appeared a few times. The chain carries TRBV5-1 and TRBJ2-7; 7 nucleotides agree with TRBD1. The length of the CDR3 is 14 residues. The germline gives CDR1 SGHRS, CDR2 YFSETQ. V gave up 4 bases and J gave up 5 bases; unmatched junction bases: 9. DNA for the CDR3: TGCGCCAGCAGCATAGGGGGCGCTCCGGACGAGCAGTACTTC. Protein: CASSIGGAPDEQYF.

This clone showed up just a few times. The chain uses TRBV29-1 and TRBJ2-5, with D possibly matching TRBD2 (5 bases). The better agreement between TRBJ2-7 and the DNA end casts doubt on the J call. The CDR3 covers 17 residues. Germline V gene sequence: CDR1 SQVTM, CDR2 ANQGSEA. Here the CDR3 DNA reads TGCAGCGTTGAAAAGGGAGATACCCGAGGATCCTCCTACGAGCAGTACTTC. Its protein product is CSVEKGDTRGSSYEQYF.

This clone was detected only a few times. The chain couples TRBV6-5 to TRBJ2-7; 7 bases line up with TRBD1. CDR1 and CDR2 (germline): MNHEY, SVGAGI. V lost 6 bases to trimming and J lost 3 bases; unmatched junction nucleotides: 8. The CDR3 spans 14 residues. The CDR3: CASRRTGVHYEQYF. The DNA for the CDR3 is TGTGCCAGCAGACGCACAGGGGTCCACTACGAGCAGTACTTC.

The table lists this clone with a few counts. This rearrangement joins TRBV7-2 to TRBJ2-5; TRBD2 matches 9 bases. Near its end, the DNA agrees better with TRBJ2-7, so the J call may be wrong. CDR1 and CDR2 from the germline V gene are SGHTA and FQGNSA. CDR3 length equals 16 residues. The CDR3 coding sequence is TGTGCCAGCAGCTTATCGGTGGCGGGGGGGAACTACGAGCAGTACTTC. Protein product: CASSLSVAGGNYEQYF.

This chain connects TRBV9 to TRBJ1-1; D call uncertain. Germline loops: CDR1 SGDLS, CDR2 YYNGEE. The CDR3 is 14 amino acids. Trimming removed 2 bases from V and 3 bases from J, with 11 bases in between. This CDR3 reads CASSVLPEDTEAFF. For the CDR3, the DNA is TGTGCCAGCAGCGTTTTGCCAGAAGACACTGAAGCTTTCTTT.

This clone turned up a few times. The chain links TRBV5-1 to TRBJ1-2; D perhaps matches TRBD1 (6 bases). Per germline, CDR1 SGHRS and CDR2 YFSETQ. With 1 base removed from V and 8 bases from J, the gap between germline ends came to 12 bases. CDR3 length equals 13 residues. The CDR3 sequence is CASSLPPGEGYTF. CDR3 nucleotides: TGCGCCAGCAGCTTGCCCCCAGGGGAAGGCTACACCTTC.

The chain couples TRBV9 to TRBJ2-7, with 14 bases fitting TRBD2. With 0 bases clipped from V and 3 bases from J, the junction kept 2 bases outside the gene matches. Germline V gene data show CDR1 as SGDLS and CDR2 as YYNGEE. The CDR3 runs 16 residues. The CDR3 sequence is CASSVGLAGGIYEQYF. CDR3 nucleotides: TGTGCCAGCAGCGTAGGACTAGCGGGGGGGATCTACGAGCAGTACTTC.

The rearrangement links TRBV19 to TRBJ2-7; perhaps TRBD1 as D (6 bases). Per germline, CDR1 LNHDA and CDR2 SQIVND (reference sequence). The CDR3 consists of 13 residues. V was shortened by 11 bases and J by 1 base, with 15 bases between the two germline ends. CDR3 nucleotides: TGTGCCTCCACCTTGACAGGATCCTACGAGCAGTACTTC. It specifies CASTLTGSYEQYF.

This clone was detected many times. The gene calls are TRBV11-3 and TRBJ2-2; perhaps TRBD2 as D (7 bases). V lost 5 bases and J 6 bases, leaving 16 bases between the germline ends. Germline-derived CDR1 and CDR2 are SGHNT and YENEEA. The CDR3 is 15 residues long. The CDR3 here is CASSTRREGAGELFF. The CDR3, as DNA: TGTGCCAGCAGCACCCGCAGGGAGGGGGCCGGGGAGCTGTTTTTT.

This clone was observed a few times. DNA of the CDR3: TGTGCCAGCAGTGAGGTGAGGGCAGGGGGCTACAATGAGCAGTTCTTC. It codes for CASSEVRAGGYNEQFF. The V gene is TRBV28, the J gene TRBJ2-1; 7 bases align to TRBD1. The CDR3 spans 16 residues. J lost 3 bases, V lost 5 bases, and 10 bases had no gene match. Looked up from germline, CDR1 is MDHEN and CDR2 is SYDVKM.

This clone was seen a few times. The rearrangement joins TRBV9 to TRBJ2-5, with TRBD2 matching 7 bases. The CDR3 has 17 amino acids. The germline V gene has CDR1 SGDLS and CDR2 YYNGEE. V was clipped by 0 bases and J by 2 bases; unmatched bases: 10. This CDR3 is CASSVAPTSWEQETQYF. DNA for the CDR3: TGTGCCAGCAGCGTAGCCCCGACTAGCTGGGAACAAGAGACCCAGTACTTC.

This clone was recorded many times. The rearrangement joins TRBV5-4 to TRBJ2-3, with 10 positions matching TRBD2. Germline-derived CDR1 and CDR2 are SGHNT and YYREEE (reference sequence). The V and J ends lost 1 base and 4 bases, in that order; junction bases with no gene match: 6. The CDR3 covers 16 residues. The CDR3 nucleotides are TGTGCCAGCAGCTTGACTAGCGGGACTTTCGCAGATACGCAGTATTTT. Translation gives CASSLTSGTFADTQYF.